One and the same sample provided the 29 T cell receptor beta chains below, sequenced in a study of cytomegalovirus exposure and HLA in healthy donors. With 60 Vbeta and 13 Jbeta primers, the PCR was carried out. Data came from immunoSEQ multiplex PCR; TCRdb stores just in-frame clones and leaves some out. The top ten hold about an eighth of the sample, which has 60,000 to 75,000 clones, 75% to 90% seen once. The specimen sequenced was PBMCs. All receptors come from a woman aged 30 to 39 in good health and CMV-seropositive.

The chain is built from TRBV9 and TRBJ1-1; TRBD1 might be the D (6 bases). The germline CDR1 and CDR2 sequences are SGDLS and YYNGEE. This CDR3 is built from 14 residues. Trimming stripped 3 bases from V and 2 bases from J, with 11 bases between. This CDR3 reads CASSGRTANTEAFF. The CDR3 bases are TGTGCCAGCAGCGGACGGACAGCAAACACTGAAGCTTTCTTT.

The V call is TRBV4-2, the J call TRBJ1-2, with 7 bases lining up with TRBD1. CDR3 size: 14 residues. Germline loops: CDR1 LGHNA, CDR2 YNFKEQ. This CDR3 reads CATKGASINYGYTF. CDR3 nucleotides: TGTGCTACCAAGGGGGCTAGTATCAACTATGGCTACACCTTC.

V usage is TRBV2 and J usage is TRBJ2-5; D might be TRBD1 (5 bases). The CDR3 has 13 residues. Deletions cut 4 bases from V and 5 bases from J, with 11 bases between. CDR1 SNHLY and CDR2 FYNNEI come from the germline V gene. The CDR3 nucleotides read TGTGCCAGCAGTGGCAGGGAAGTGGAGACCCAGTACTTC. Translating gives CASSGREVETQYF.

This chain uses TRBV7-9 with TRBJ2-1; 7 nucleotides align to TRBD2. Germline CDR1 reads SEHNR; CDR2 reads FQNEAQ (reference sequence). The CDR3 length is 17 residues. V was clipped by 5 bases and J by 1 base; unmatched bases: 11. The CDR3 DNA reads TGTGCCAGCAGCCCCGCGGTCGGGACTACTTCCTACAATGAGCAGTTCTTC. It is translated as CASSPAVGTTSYNEQFF.

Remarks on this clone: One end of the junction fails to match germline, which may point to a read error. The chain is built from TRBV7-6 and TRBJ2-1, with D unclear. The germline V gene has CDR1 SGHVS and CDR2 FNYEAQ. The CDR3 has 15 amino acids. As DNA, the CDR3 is TGTGCCAGCAGCTTAGCCCTAGGATCCTACGATGAGCAGTTCTTC. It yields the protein CASSLALGSYDEQFF.

In DNA, the CDR3 is TGTGCCAGCAGTCGAGGCGAGGGAGGGTACGAGCAGTACTTC. Its translation: CASSRGEGGYEQYF. The chain recombines TRBV7-6 with TRBJ2-7; the match to TRBD2 covers 7 bases. The CDR3 runs 14 residues. Trimming cost V 6 bases and J 4 bases; bases outside gene matches: 9. Per germline, CDR1 SGHVS and CDR2 FNYEAQ.

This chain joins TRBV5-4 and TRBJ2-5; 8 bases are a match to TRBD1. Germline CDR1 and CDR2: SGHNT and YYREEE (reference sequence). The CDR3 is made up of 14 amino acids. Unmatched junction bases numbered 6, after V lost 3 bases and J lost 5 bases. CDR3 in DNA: TGTGCCAGCAGCTGGACAGGGTACGTGGAGACCCAGTACTTC. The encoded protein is CASSWTGYVETQYF.

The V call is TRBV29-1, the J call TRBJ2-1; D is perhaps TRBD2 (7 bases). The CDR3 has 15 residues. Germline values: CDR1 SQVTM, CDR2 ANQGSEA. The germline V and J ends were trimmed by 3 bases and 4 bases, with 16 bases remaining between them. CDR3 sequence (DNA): TGCAGCGTTGATTTGGGAGGGGGGGGGTACAATGAGCAGTTCTTC. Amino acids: CSVDLGGGGYNEQFF.

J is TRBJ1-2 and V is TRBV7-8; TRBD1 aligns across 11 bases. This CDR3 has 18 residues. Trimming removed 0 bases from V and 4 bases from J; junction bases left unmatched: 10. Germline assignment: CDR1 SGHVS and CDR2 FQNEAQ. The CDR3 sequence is CASSLAGTGGALSYGYTF. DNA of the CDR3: TGTGCCAGCAGCTTAGCCGGGACAGGGGGTGCCCTCTCCTATGGCTACACCTTC. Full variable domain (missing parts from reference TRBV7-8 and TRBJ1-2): GAGVSQSPRYKVAKRGQDVALRCDPISGHVSLFWYQQALGQGPEFLTYFQNEAQLDKSGLPSDRFFAERPEGSVSTLKIQRTQQEDSAVYLCASSLAGTGGALSYGYTFGSGTRLTVV.

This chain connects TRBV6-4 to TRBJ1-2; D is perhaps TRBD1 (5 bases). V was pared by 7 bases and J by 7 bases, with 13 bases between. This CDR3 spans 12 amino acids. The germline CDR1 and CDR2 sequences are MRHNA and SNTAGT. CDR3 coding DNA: TGTGCCAGCAATCCCAACAGGCTTGGCTACACCTTC. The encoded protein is CASNPNRLGYTF.

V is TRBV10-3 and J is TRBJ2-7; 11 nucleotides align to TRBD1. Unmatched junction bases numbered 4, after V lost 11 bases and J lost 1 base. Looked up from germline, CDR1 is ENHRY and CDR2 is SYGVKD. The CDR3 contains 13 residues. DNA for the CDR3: TGTGCCGTGGGGACAGGGGGATCCTACGAGCAGTACTTC. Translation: CAVGTGGSYEQYF.

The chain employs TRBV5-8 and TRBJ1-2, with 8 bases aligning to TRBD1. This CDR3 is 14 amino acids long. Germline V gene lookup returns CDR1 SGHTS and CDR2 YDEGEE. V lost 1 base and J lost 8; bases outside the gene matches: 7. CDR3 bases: TGTGCCAGCAGCTTGCAGGGGGCGCTGGGAGGCTACACCTTC. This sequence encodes CASSLQGALGGYTF. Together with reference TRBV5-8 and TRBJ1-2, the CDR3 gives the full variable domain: EAGVTQSPTHLIKTRGQQATLRCSPISGHTSVYWYQQALGLGLQFLLWYDEGEERNRGNFPPRFSGRQFPNYSSELNVNALELEDSALYLCASSLQGALGGYTFGSGTRLTVV.

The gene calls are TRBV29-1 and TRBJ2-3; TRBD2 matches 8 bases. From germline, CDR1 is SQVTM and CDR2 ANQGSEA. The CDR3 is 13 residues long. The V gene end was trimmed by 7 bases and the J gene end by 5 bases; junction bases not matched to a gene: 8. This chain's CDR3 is CSGGAGVRDTQYF. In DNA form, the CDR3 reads TGCAGCGGTGGAGCGGGAGTAAGAGATACGCAGTATTTT.

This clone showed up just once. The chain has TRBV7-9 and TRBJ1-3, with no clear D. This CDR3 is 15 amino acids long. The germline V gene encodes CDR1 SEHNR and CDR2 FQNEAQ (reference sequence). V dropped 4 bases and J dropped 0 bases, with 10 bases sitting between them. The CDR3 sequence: CASSSTRISGNTIYF. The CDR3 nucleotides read TGTGCCAGCAGCTCGACACGGATCTCTGGAAACACCATATATTTT.

The CDR3 DNA is TGTGCCAGCAGCTTACTGGGGCCAGTCTCTGGGGCCAACGTCCTGACTTTC. Its protein is CASSLLGPVSGANVLTF. The rearrangement uses TRBV7-8 and TRBJ2-6; possible D gene TRBD1, 5 bases. Germline-derived CDR1 and CDR2 are SGHVS and FQNEAQ. CDR3 length: 17 residues. V was cut by 2 bases and J by 0 bases, with 11 bases left in between.

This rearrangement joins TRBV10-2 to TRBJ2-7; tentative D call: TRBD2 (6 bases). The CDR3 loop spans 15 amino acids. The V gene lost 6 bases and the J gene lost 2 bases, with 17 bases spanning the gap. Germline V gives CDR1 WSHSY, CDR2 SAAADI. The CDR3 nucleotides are TGCGCCAGCAGCTCTTGGGGACTGGTAGCCTACGAGCAGTACTTC. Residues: CASSSWGLVAYEQYF.

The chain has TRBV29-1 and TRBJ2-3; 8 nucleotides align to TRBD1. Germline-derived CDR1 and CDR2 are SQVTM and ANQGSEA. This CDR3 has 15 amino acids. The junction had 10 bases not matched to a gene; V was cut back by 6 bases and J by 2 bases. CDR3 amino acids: CSVTGTGVFTDTQYF. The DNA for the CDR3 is TGCAGCGTGACCGGGACAGGAGTGTTCACAGATACGCAGTATTTT.

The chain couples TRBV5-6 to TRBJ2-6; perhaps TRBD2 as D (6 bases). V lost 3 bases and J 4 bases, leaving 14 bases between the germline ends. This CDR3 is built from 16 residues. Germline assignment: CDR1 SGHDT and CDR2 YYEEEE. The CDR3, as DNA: TGTGCCAGCAGCTCCCTCGGGGGAAGAGGGGCCAACGTCCTGACTTTC. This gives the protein CASSSLGGRGANVLTF. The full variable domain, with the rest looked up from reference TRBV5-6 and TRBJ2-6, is DAGVTQSPTHLIKTRGQQVTLRCSPKSGHDTVSWYQQALGQGPQFIFQYYEEEERQRGNFPDRFSGHQFPNYSSELNVNALLLGDSALYLCASSSLGGRGANVLTFGAGSRLTVL.

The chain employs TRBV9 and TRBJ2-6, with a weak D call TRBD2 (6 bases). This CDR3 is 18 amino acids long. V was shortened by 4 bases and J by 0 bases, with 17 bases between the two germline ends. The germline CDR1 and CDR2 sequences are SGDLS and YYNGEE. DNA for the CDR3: TGTGCCAGCAGCCACAGACGGGACGGGGGCTCTGGGGCCAACGTCCTGACTTTC. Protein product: CASSHRRDGGSGANVLTF.

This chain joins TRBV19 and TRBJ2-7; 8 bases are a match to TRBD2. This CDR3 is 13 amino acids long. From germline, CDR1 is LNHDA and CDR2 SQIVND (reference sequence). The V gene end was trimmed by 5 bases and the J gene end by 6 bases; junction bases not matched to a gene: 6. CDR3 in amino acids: CASSPSGRREQYF. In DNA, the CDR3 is TGTGCCAGTAGTCCCAGCGGGAGACGCGAGCAGTACTTC.

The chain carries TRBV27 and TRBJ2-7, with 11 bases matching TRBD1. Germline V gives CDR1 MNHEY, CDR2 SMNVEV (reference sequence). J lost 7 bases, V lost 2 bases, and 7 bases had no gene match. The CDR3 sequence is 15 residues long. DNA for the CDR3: TGTGCCAGCAGTTTAAACTGGGACAGGGGGAAAGAGCAGTACTTC. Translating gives CASSLNWDRGKEQYF.

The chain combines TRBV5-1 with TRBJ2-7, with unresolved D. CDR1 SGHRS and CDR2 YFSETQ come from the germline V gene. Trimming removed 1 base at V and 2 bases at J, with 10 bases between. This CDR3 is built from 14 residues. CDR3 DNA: TGCGCCAGCAGCTTGCCGGGTTCGGCCTACGAGCAGTACTTC. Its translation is CASSLPGSAYEQYF.

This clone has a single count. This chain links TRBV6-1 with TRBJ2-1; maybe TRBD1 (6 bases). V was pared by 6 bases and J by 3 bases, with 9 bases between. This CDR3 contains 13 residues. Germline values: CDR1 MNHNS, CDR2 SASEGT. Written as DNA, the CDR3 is TGTGCCAGCAGCGCACAGGGCTACAATGAGCAGTTCTTC. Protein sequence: CASSAQGYNEQFF.

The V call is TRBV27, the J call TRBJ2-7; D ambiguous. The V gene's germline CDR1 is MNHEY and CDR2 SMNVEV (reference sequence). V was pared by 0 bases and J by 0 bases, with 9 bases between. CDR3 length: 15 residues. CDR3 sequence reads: CASSLSRLSSYEQYF. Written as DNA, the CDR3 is TGTGCCAGCAGTTTATCTCGTTTGAGCTCCTACGAGCAGTACTTC.

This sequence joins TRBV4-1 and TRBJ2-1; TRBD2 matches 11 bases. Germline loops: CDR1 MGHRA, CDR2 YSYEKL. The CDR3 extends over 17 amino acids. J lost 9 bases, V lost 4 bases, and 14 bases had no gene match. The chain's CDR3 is CASSRISALAGVSEQFF. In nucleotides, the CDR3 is TGCGCCAGCAGCCGGATCAGCGCACTAGCGGGAGTTAGTGAGCAGTTCTTC.

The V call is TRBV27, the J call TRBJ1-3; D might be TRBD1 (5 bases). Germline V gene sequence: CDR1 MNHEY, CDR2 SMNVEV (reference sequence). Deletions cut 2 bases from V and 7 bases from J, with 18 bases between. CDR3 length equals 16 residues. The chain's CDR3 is CASSLTMLSRANTIYF. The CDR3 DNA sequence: TGTGCCAGCAGTTTAACGATGTTAAGCAGGGCTAACACCATATATTTT.

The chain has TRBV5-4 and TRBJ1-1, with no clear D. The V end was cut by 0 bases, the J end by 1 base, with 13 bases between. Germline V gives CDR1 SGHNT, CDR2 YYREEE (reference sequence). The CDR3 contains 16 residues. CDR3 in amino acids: CASSLATRAGNTEAFF. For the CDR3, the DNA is TGTGCCAGCAGCTTGGCCACGAGGGCGGGGAACACTGAAGCTTTCTTT.

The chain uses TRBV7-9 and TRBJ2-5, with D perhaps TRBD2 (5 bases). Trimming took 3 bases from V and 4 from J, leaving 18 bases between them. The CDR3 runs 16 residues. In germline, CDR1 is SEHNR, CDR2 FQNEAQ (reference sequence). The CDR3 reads CASSFSGSVNPETQYF. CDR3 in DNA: TGTGCCAGCAGCTTTTCGGGATCGGTTAATCCAGAGACCCAGTACTTC.

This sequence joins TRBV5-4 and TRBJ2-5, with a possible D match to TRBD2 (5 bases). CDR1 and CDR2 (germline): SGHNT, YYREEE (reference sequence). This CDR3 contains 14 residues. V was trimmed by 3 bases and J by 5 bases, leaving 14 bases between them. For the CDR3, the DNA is TGTGCCAGCAGCTCGGTGGATGGCGGGGAGACCCAGTACTTC. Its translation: CASSSVDGGETQYF.